This TCR beta chain originates from a study of graft-versus-host responses after intestinal transplantation. The wider study: The transplants performed in recipients were multivisceral, liver-intestinal, or isolated intestinal.

Regarding this clone: No antigen is known for it.

Findings of the study overall: GvH clones appeared in recipient marrow, some first in ileum or blood. The study found high graft-versus-host to host-versus-graft clonal ratios in allografts of patients with graft-donor T cell macrochimerism. Early HvG declines after transplant were associated with peak circulating GvH clone levels.

V lost 2 bases and J lost 6; bases outside the gene matches: 0. The CDR3 length is 13 residues. Germline loops: CDR1 MNHNS, CDR2 SASEGT. The repertoire was sequenced with immunoSEQ multiplex PCR; TCRdb's copy has only in-frame clones and lacks some. The data contain roughly 110,000 clones, roughly 87% of them singletons. This TCR came from a human donor who was the organ donor for an intestinal transplant. The V and J genes are TRBV6-1 and TRBJ1-3; 8 positions agree with TRBD1. The specimen was unstimulated CD4+ T cells sorted from spleen or lymph node cells, collected before transplant. CDR3 in amino acids: CASSEQGANTIYF. The CDR3 DNA sequence: TGTGCCAGCAGTGAACAGGGGGCAAACACCATATATTTT.